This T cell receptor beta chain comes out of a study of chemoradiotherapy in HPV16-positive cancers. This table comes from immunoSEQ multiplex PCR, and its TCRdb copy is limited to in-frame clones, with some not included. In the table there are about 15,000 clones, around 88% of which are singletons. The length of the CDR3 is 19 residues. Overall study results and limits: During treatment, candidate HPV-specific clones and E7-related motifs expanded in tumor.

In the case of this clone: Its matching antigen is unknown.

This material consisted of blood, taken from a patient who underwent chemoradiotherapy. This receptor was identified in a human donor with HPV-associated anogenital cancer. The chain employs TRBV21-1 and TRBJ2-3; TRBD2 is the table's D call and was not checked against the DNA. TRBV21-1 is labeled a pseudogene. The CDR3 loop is CASSKGPLTSGGSSDTQYF. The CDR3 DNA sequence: TGTGCCAGCAGCAAAGGTCCACTGACTAGCGGGGGCAGCTCAGATACGCAGTATTTT.